This entry lists 15 T cell receptor beta chains sequenced from one sample in a study of blood T cell repertoires in COVID-19. Repertoires were generated with immunoSEQ multiplex PCR, while TCRdb's copy carries only in-frame clones and drops some. Found here are approximately 200,000 clones, approximately 81% of them singletons; the top ten hold roughly 20%. The sequenced sample was peripheral blood. These receptors were taken from a person aged 65 to 85 with COVID-19, enrolled during active disease.

The gene calls are TRBV11-3 and TRBJ2-1; D not resolved. This CDR3 has 16 residues. Trimming shortened V by 5 bases and J by 2 bases, and 16 bases separated the two germline ends. The germline V gene has CDR1 SGHNT and CDR2 YENEEA. The CDR3 reads CASSPRKDGTYNEQFF. As DNA, the CDR3 is TGTGCCAGCAGCCCGAGGAAAGACGGAACCTACAATGAGCAGTTCTTC.

The rearrangement uses TRBV6-5 and TRBJ2-7; 11 positions agree with TRBD2. The CDR3 runs 14 residues. V dropped 5 bases and J dropped 0; count of bases not matched to a gene: 0. The germline gives CDR1 MNHEY, CDR2 SVGAGI. CDR3 region: CASSTSGSSYEQYF. The DNA for the CDR3 is TGTGCCAGCAGTACTAGCGGGAGCTCCTACGAGCAGTACTTC.

The chain couples TRBV7-9 to TRBJ1-6; tentative D call: TRBD1 (5 bases). CDR3 length: 15 residues. The V and J ends lost 8 bases and 7 bases respectively, with 18 bases between them. Per the germline V gene, CDR1 is SEHNR and CDR2 is FQNEAQ (reference sequence). CDR3 loop: CASQAGGGMNSPLHF. In DNA form, the CDR3 reads TGTGCCAGCCAGGCCGGGGGTGGAATGAATTCACCCCTCCACTTT.

A note on this clone: The identical CDR3 is also encoded by other nucleotide sequences in the sample. This chain joins TRBV30 and TRBJ1-3, with D uncertain. Germline values: CDR1 GTSNPN, CDR2 SVGIG (reference sequence). The CDR3 loop spans 12 amino acids. V dropped 2 bases and J dropped 4 bases, with 6 bases sitting between them. This CDR3 reads CAWSLQGNTIYF. CDR3 nucleotides: TGTGCCTGGAGTTTGCAGGGAAACACCATATATTTT.

This chain links TRBV3-1 (or the pseudogene TRBV3-2) with TRBJ1-6, with 7 bases matching TRBD1. Germline V gives CDR1 LGHDT, CDR2 YNNKEL (reference sequence). This CDR3 spans 13 amino acids. The junction had 9 bases not matched to a gene; V was cut back by 9 bases and J by 10 bases. The CDR3 region has the DNA TGTGCCAGTACCGGGACAGATTTCTCACCCCTCCACTTT. It yields the protein CASTGTDFSPLHF.

This chain connects TRBV9 to TRBJ2-1, with TRBD2 identical over 13 bases. V dropped 0 bases and J dropped 1; count of bases not matched to a gene: 4. Per the germline V gene, CDR1 is SGDLS and CDR2 is YYNGEE. This CDR3 is built from 18 residues. This CDR3 is CASSVAGLAGESYNEQFF. For the CDR3, the DNA is TGTGCCAGCAGCGTAGCAGGACTAGCGGGAGAATCCTACAATGAGCAGTTCTTC. Full variable domain (rest looked up from reference TRBV9 and TRBJ2-1): DSGVTQTPKHLITATGQRVTLRCSPRSGDLSVYWYQQSLDQGLQFLIQYYNGEERAKGNILERFSAQQFPDLHSELNLSSLELGDSALYFCASSVAGLAGESYNEQFFGPGTRLTVL.

CDR3 nucleotide sequence: TGTGCCAGCAGTAGCCGGGGTGGCTACACCTTC. Translation: CASSSRGGYTF. The chain uses TRBV6-5 and TRBJ1-2; D gene unclear. The CDR3 has 11 amino acids. V gave up 5 bases and J gave up 7 bases, with 8 bases separating them. Germline assignment: CDR1 MNHEY and CDR2 SVGAGI.

J is TRBJ2-3 and V is TRBV5-1; TRBD2 is a possible D gene (6 bases). Trimming cost V 0 bases and J 4 bases, with 12 bases left between them. Per germline, CDR1 SGHRS and CDR2 YFSETQ. This CDR3 contains 15 residues. CDR3 sequence reads: CASSLVEGRADTQYF. The CDR3 DNA is TGCGCCAGCAGCTTGGTGGAGGGTAGGGCAGATACGCAGTATTTT.

The gene calls are TRBV29-1 and TRBJ1-2; unclear D gene. The CDR3 covers 11 residues. Germline values: CDR1 SQVTM, CDR2 ANQGSEA. V gave up 7 bases and J gave up 8 bases, with 14 bases separating them. Written as DNA, the CDR3 is TGCAGCGCCGCGGTCGGCTCCGGCTACACCTTC. Amino acid sequence: CSAAVGSGYTF.

The chain couples TRBV6-1 to TRBJ2-5; D remains unclear. Germline V gene lookup returns CDR1 MNHNS and CDR2 SASEGT. The CDR3 spans 13 residues. Between the trimmed V and J ends, which lost 3 bases and 5 bases, there was a span of 10 bases. DNA for the CDR3: TGTGCCAGCAGTGATGTAGTTATGGAGACCCAGTACTTC. This sequence encodes CASSDVVMETQYF.

The chain couples TRBV6-5 to TRBJ1-2, with D tentatively TRBD1 (5 bases). Trimming cost V 5 bases and J 7 bases, with 17 bases left between them. Per germline, CDR1 MNHEY and CDR2 SVGAGI. This CDR3 is 14 amino acids long. CDR3 in DNA: TGTGCCAGCAGTCCGGAGGGGAAGGTGCGTGGCTACACCTTC. Protein: CASSPEGKVRGYTF.

This sequence joins TRBV5-1 and TRBJ1-6; D gene uncertain. CDR1 and CDR2 from the germline V gene are SGHRS and YFSETQ. CDR3 length: 15 residues. With 6 bases removed from V and 13 bases from J, the gap between germline ends came to 23 bases. CDR3 amino acids: CASTLQSPFGEPLHF. The DNA for the CDR3 is TGCGCCAGCACTCTACAGTCTCCGTTCGGGGAGCCCCTCCACTTT.

The chain is built from TRBV7-3 and TRBJ1-1; D is unresolved. Germline values: CDR1 SGHTA, CDR2 FQGTGA. The CDR3 covers 13 residues. Trimming removed 5 bases at V and 4 bases at J, with 11 bases between. The CDR3 bases are TGTGCCAGCAGCCCGGACTGGGGCACTGAAGCTTTCTTT. It is translated as CASSPDWGTEAFF.

This chain links TRBV24-1 with TRBJ2-1, with TRBD1 matching over 9 bases. The CDR3 is made up of 14 amino acids. Trimming cost V 7 bases and J 5 bases; bases outside gene matches: 5. The germline CDR1 and CDR2 sequences are KGHDR and SFDVKD. CDR3 in DNA: TGTGCCACCAGCGGACAGGGGCCTAACAATGAGCAGTTCTTC. The encoded protein is CATSGQGPNNEQFF.

This chain uses TRBV10-3 with TRBJ1-1, with 7 positions matching TRBD1. CDR3 length: 15 residues. Germline assignment: CDR1 ENHRY and CDR2 SYGVKD. J lost 0 bases, V lost 11 bases, and 12 bases had no gene match. In nucleotides, the CDR3 is TGTGCCTCACAGAGAGACAGGGTTTTGAACACTGAAGCTTTCTTT. Protein product: CASQRDRVLNTEAFF.